This is a list of T cell receptor beta chains from one sample in a study of glioma-infiltrating T cells after dendritic cell vaccination. Data came from immunoSEQ multiplex PCR; TCRdb stores just in-frame clones and leaves some out. The table records 65,000 to 90,000 clones, around 79% of them present only once. Specimen: blood, collected before dendritic cell vaccination. The receptors shown here come from a human donor with glioblastoma. The CDR3 runs from the conserved cysteine through the conserved F or W. Each record gives: J gene, clone size, D gene, V gene, CDR3 DNA, CDR3 protein. A D gene is named only where the DNA matches it firmly. Not every row has a clone size; where given, it reads once, few, many or a size class.

TRBJ2-3	.	TRBD2	TRBV5-1	TGCGCCAGCAGCTTCGGGCTAGCGGCGAGCACAGATACGCAGTATTTT	CASSFGLAASTDTQYF
TRBJ2-5	medium-sized	TRBD2	TRBV4-2	TGTGCCAGCAGCCAAGAGCGGGGGGGCCAAGAGACCCAGTACTTC	CASSQERGGQETQYF
TRBJ2-2	.	.	TRBV7-9	TGTGCCAGCAGGCGGTCGAACACCGGGGAGCTGTTTTTT	CASRRSNTGELFF
TRBJ1-5	.	.	TRBV4-2	TGTGCCAGCAGCCAACAGGGGAAGACTCAGCCCCAGCATTTT	CASSQQGKTQPQHF
TRBJ1-2	.	.	TRBV7-2	TGTGCCAGCAGCTTAGGACAGGAGGATGGCTACACCTTC	CASSLGQEDGYTF
TRBJ2-1	.	.	TRBV30	TGTGCCTGGAGTGTTGTCCTCGGCAATGAGCAGTTCTTC	CAWSVVLGNEQFF
TRBJ2-1	.	.	TRBV29-1	TGCAGCGTTGAAGGACGGGAGAGGTGGAATGAGCAGTTCTTC	CSVEGRERWNEQFF
TRBJ1-6	once	.	TRBV11-2	TGTGCCAGCAGCTTAGAAAGGAGTCCCCTCCACTTT	CASSLERSPLHF
TRBJ2-5	.	.	TRBV7-2	TGTGCCAGCAGCGGACAGACACAAGAGACCCAGTACTTC	CASSGQTQETQYF
TRBJ1-2	.	TRBD1	TRBV6-5	TGTGCCAGCAAAACAGGGGAGTTTGGCTACACCTTC	CASKTGEFGYTF
TRBJ1-5	.	.	TRBV18	TGTGCCAGCTCACCACCAATGGGGGGGGATCAGCCCCAGCATTTT	CASSPPMGGDQPQHF
TRBJ2-7	.	TRBD2	TRBV7-2	TGTGCCAGCAGCTTAGACGGGGCGGGGGGTTACGAGCAGTACTTC	CASSLDGAGGYEQYF
TRBJ1-3	.	.	TRBV5-1	TGCGCCAGCAGCTTGGATGGAGGGGATGGAAACACCATATATTTT	CASSLDGGDGNTIYF
TRBJ1-3	few	.	TRBV7-2	TGTGCCAGCAGCACGAGGAACTCTGGAAACACCATATATTTT	CASSTRNSGNTIYF
TRBJ2-5	.	TRBD1	TRBV7-9	TGTGCCAGCAGGCCGACAGGGGAGGAGACCCAGTACTTC	CASRPTGEETQYF
TRBJ2-1	.	TRBD2	TRBV2	TGTGCCAGCAGTGCACGGGGACTAGCGGGAGACAATGAGCAGTTCTTC	CASSARGLAGDNEQFF
TRBJ2-5	.	.	TRBV5-1	TGCGCCAGCAGCTCCGGTAAGGAGACCCAGTACTTC	CASSSGKETQYF
TRBJ2-2	.	.	TRBV5-6	TGTGCCAGCAGCTTGCAGGTCACCGGGGAGCTGTTTTTT	CASSLQVTGELFF
TRBJ1-1	.	.	TRBV11-2	TGTGCCAGCAGCTTGCAGGTTAACACTGAAGCTTTCTTT	CASSLQVNTEAFF
TRBJ2-7	.	.	TRBV12-5	TGTGCTAGTGGTTTGGCTACAGCAGACTACGAGCAGTACTTC	CASGLATADYEQYF
TRBJ2-3	.	TRBD2	TRBV6-4	TGTGCCAGCAGTTCACTAGCGGGAGACACAGATACGCAGTATTTT	CASSSLAGDTDTQYF
TRBJ2-1	once	TRBD2	TRBV5-1	TGCGCCAGCAGCTTGGGGGGGACTAGCGTGTTGAGCTCCTACAATGAGCAGTTCTTC	CASSLGGTSVLSSYNEQFF
TRBJ2-1	.	TRBD2	TRBV9	TGTGCCAGCAGCGTAGTCGATAGCGGGAGCTATGAGCAGTTCTTC	CASSVVDSGSYEQFF
TRBJ1-1	few	.	TRBV7-9	TGTGCCAGCAGCTTATCCCTATCTGAAGCTTTCTTT	CASSLSLSEAFF
TRBJ2-6	few	.	TRBV6-5	TGTGCCAGCAGTTACGTGGCAGCTGGGGCCAACGTCCTGACTTTC	CASSYVAAGANVLTF
TRBJ1-2	once	TRBD1	TRBV27	TGTGCCAGCAGTTTGGAGGGGGCTCGGCGTTTATCCTATGGCTACACCTTC	CASSLEGARRLSYGYTF
TRBJ1-3	.	TRBD1	TRBV2	TGTGCCAGCAGGGCAACAGGGGCTGGAAACACCATATATTTT	CASRATGAGNTIYF
TRBJ1-6	.	TRBD1	TRBV7-9	TGTGCCAGCGCCTCCCAGGGGGGTTCACCCCTCCACTTT	CASASQGGSPLHF
TRBJ2-2	.	.	TRBV7-9	TGTGCCAGCAGCTTAACTACCGACGGGGGTGGAGTGTTTTTT	CASSLTTDGGGVFF
TRBJ1-5	.	.	TRBV6-5	TGTGCCAGCAGTTCGCCTGGGGGGGCTGGAAATCAGCCCCAGCATTTT	CASSSPGGAGNQPQHF
TRBJ2-7	.	TRBD2	TRBV10-3	TGTGCCATCAGCGGACGGGGGGGGCCCTACGAGCAGTACTTC	CAISGRGGPYEQYF
TRBJ1-1	.	.	TRBV7-3	TGTGCCAGCAGCTCCGAGACCCGGGGGGACACTGAAGCTTTCTTT	CASSSETRGDTEAFF
TRBJ1-1	.	.	TRBV9	TGTGCCAGCAGCGTAGAGAAGAGGGCCAACATGAACACTGAAGCTTTCTTT	CASSVEKRANMNTEAFF
TRBJ2-7	.	TRBD2	TRBV4-2	TGTGCCAGCAGCTATACTAGCGGGGTCAACTACTACGAGCAGTACTTC	CASSYTSGVNYYEQYF
TRBJ1-2	.	.	TRBV19	TGTGCCAGTAGTGGAGGCTCGGCGCTCTATGGCTACACCTTC	CASSGGSALYGYTF
TRBJ2-1	.	.	TRBV6-6	TGTGCCAGCACCCACTCGCGGGGTAGTCCGGATGAGCAGTTCTTC	CASTHSRGSPDEQFF
TRBJ2-1	.	.	TRBV7-3	TGTGCCAGCAGCTTAGGCTCTAGCGTGTCGGGTGAGCAGTTCTTC	CASSLGSSVSGEQFF
TRBJ2-3	.	.	TRBV4-1	TGCGCCAGCTCAATGTGGGGAGAAGGCACAGATACGCAGTATTTT	CASSMWGEGTDTQYF
TRBJ2-2	once	TRBD1	TRBV9	TGTGCCAGCAGCGCCAGGGGGCTGGGCACCGGGGAGCTGTTTTTT	CASSARGLGTGELFF
TRBJ1-6	.	.	TRBV27	TGTGCCAGCAGTTTATCCCCAGCAGGGGATAATTCACCCCTCCACTTT	CASSLSPAGDNSPLHF
TRBJ2-2	.	TRBD2	TRBV19	TGTGCCAGTACGCCGGGACTAGCGGGAGGGCGGGACACCGGGGAGCTGTTTTTT	CASTPGLAGGRDTGELFF
TRBJ2-7	.	.	TRBV2	TGTGCCAGCAGTGAGGGCCAGGGGTTCGAGCAGTACTTC	CASSEGQGFEQYF
TRBJ1-3	.	.	TRBV5-1	TGCGCCAGCAGCAACTCCCCTGGAAACACCATATATTTT	CASSNSPGNTIYF
TRBJ2-2	.	.	TRBV6-1	TGTGCCAGCAGTGATTCGGGACTCGCGAACACCGGGGAGCTGTTTTTT	CASSDSGLANTGELFF
TRBJ1-2	.	.	TRBV4-1	TGCGCCAGCAGCCAAGATTCAGCAGGAAACTATGGCTACACCTTC	CASSQDSAGNYGYTF
TRBJ2-6	.	TRBD2	TRBV6-1	TGTGCCAGCAGCGAACCGCGACTAGCGGTCGGCCTGACTTTC	CASSEPRLAVGLTF
TRBJ1-3	.	TRBD1	TRBV9	TGTGCCAGCAGCTCTGACAGGGCTGGAAACACCATATATTTT	CASSSDRAGNTIYF
TRBJ1-5	few	TRBD1	TRBV6-6	TGTGCCAGCAGACCTCGGACAGGGCCGTATCAGCCCCAGCATTTT	CASRPRTGPYQPQHF
TRBJ1-2	.	TRBD1	TRBV6-6	TGTGCCAGCACCCCGACAGGGGGCAACTATGGCTACACCTTC	CASTPTGGNYGYTF
TRBJ1-2	.	.	TRBV30	TGTGCCTGGAGTAGACAGGATGGCTACACCTTC	CAWSRQDGYTF
TRBJ1-4	once	.	TRBV5-1	TGCGCCAGCAGCTTGGGAGTGTTGGACAGTTGGAATGAAAAACTGTTTTTT	CASSLGVLDSWNEKLFF
TRBJ1-5	once	.	TRBV27	TGTGCCAGCAGTTTCGCCCGGTATAGCAATCAGCCCCAGCATTTT	CASSFARYSNQPQHF
TRBJ2-5	.	.	TRBV6-1	TGTGCCGAAGGGGGAGACAGGAAAGAGACCCAGTACTTC	CAEGGDRKETQYF